The 19 T cell receptor beta chains given below trace back to one sample, sequenced in a study of memory CD4+ T cells and cytomegalovirus serostatus. The sort gate was single viable CD3+CD4+CD8-CD45RO+ cells for memory CD4+ T cells. Repertoires were generated with immunoSEQ multiplex PCR, while TCRdb's copy carries only in-frame clones and drops some. The data hold some 57,000 clones, with more than 60% observed a single time. The source material was memory CD4+ T cells from blood. These receptors all stem from an adult in good health and CMV-seronegative.

This chain links TRBV2 with TRBJ2-1, with TRBD1 matching 9 bases. This CDR3 is 15 amino acids long. The V segment lost 7 bases and the J segment 8 bases; nucleotides outside the gene matches: 12. The germline gives CDR1 SNHLY, CDR2 FYNNEI. This chain's CDR3 is CASTETGGDFDEQFF. The CDR3, as DNA: TGTGCCAGCACCGAGACAGGGGGTGATTTCGATGAGCAGTTCTTC.

The chain employs TRBV5-6 and TRBJ2-2; no reliable D call. Looked up from germline, CDR1 is SGHDT and CDR2 is YYEEEE. The CDR3 extends over 12 amino acids. Trimming removed 0 bases from V and 6 bases from J, with 3 bases in between. The CDR3 DNA reads as TGTGCCAGCAGCTTGGCGGCCGGGGAGCTGTTTTTT. This translates into CASSLAAGELFF.

The chain employs TRBV21-1 and TRBJ1-2; the table gives TRBD1 as D, unverified against the DNA. TRBV21-1 is a pseudogene locus. The CDR3 consists of 15 residues. This CDR3 reads CASSVTVLINYGYTF. The DNA for the CDR3 is TGTGCCAGCAGCGTGACAGTCCTCATTAACTATGGCTACACCTTC.

The rearrangement links TRBV2 to TRBJ1-4; a weak D match, TRBD1 (6 bases). Trimming shortened V by 4 bases and J by 8 bases, and 20 bases separated the two germline ends. The germline V gene encodes CDR1 SNHLY and CDR2 FYNNEI. CDR3 length: 16 amino acids. CDR3 region: CASSGTGMGAGEKLFF. In DNA, the CDR3 is TGTGCCAGCAGTGGTACAGGGATGGGGGCCGGGGAAAAACTGTTTTTT.

V usage is TRBV28 and J usage is TRBJ2-7; D not resolved. The CDR3 is made up of 14 amino acids. Germline loops: CDR1 MDHEN, CDR2 SYDVKM. Trimming took off 7 bases at V and 0 bases at J, with 13 bases between the two ends. The CDR3 region has the DNA TGTGCCAGCACCACAACCGTGAGCTCCTACGAGCAGTACTTC. It specifies CASTTTVSSYEQYF.

CDR3: CASSEGATFSGELFF. CDR3 nucleotide sequence: TGTGCCAGCAGTGAAGGGGCCACGTTCTCCGGGGAGCTGTTTTTT. This rearrangement joins TRBV6-1 to TRBJ2-2; the D is unclear. V lost 1 base, J lost 6 bases, and 12 bases lay in between. The CDR3 spans 15 residues. Germline V gene lookup returns CDR1 MNHNS and CDR2 SASEGT.

The chain recombines TRBV4-2 with TRBJ2-1, with D maybe TRBD1 (6 bases). Germline V CDR1 and CDR2: LGHNA, YNFKEQ. The CDR3 covers 19 residues. The germline V and J ends were trimmed by 2 bases and 5 bases, with 25 bases remaining between them. The CDR3 DNA sequence: TGTGCCAGCAGCCAAAACCTCCCCAGGGGTTTAGACGCACACAATGAGCAGTTCTTC. Encoded protein: CASSQNLPRGLDAHNEQFF.

DNA of the CDR3: TGTGCCAGCAGCTTGAGACCGGGCTCCTACAATGAGCAGTTCTTC. It translates to CASSLRPGSYNEQFF. The V and J genes are TRBV5-8 and TRBJ2-1, with D uncertain. This CDR3 is built from 15 residues. With 1 base removed from V and 0 bases from J, the gap between germline ends came to 8 bases. From germline, CDR1 is SGHTS and CDR2 YDEGEE.

The chain combines TRBV5-1 with TRBJ1-1, with a possible D match to TRBD1 (6 bases). Germline V gene data show CDR1 as SGHRS and CDR2 as YFSETQ. The CDR3 sequence is 15 residues long. Trimming shortened V by 1 base and J by 1 base, and 11 bases separated the two germline ends. CDR3 protein: CASSLTYRANTEAFF. The CDR3 bases are TGCGCCAGCAGCTTGACCTACAGGGCGAACACTGAAGCTTTCTTT.

This clone has just one count. At the DNA level, this CDR3 is encoded by other sequences in the same sample as well. The chain links TRBV5-1 to TRBJ2-1, with D unclear. The V end was cut by 0 bases, the J end by 0 bases, with 7 bases between. Germline assignment: CDR1 SGHRS and CDR2 YFSETQ. The CDR3 consists of 15 residues. CDR3 sequence (DNA): TGCGCCAGCAGCTTGGGGTCCAGCTCCTACAATGAGCAGTTCTTC. Translated, it gives CASSLGSSSYNEQFF.

The chain joins TRBV6-1 to TRBJ1-5, with TRBD1 matching 7 bases. The V segment lost 2 bases and the J segment 3 bases; nucleotides outside the gene matches: 4. From germline, CDR1 is MNHNS and CDR2 SASEGT. This CDR3 contains 15 residues. CDR3 DNA: TGTGCCAGCAGTGAATGGGGACAGAACAATCAGCCCCAGCATTTT. Residues: CASSEWGQNNQPQHF.

The chain uses TRBV6-1 and TRBJ2-3; the D gene could be TRBD1 or TRBD2 (5 bases each). Looked up from germline, CDR1 is MNHNS and CDR2 is SASEGT. V dropped 3 bases and J dropped 2 bases, with 9 bases sitting between them. The CDR3 is 14 amino acids. DNA for the CDR3: TGTGCCAGCAGTGATACGGGGACCACAGATACGCAGTATTTT. It encodes CASSDTGTTDTQYF.

This clone was observed a few times. The V and J genes are TRBV7-2 and TRBJ1-3, with D tentatively TRBD1 (5 bases). The CDR3 totals 15 residues. V lost 5 bases and J 2 bases, leaving 13 bases between the germline ends. Germline values: CDR1 SGHTA, CDR2 FQGNSA. The CDR3 DNA is TGTGCCAGCAGCATAAACCCGGGACCTGGAAACACCATATATTTT. Translated: CASSINPGPGNTIYF.

This clone came up a few times. The J gene is TRBJ2-1, the V gene TRBV5-6; 10 bases are shared with TRBD2. CDR1 is SGHDT and CDR2 is YYEEEE in the germline V gene. Trimming removed 3 bases from V and 4 bases from J; junction bases left unmatched: 7. This CDR3 has 16 amino acids. Here the CDR3 DNA reads TGTGCCAGCAGCTGGACCGGGACTAGCGTTTACAATGAGCAGTTCTTC. Amino acids: CASSWTGTSVYNEQFF.

The V and J genes are TRBV6-1 and TRBJ1-5; D gene ambiguous. Per the germline V gene, CDR1 is MNHNS and CDR2 is SASEGT. V was clipped by 6 bases and J by 9 bases, with 12 bases between them. The CDR3 covers 12 residues. The CDR3 is CASRDFVGPQHF. The CDR3 DNA follows: TGTGCCAGCAGAGACTTCGTAGGGCCCCAGCATTTT.

In this sample, this clone turned up a few times. V usage is TRBV2 and J usage is TRBJ1-2; no reliable D call. CDR3 length equals 12 residues. The germline V gene encodes CDR1 SNHLY and CDR2 FYNNEI. Between the trimmed V and J ends, which lost 4 bases and 4 bases, there was a span of 7 bases. The CDR3 loop is CASSGEVYGYTF. CDR3 coding DNA: TGTGCCAGCAGTGGCGAGGTCTATGGCTACACCTTC.

The rearrangement links TRBV6-1 to TRBJ1-5; 7 bases are shared with TRBD1. V was pared by 4 bases and J by 3 bases, with 6 bases of the junction left unmatched. This CDR3 has 15 residues. Germline assignment: CDR1 MNHNS and CDR2 SASEGT. The CDR3 sequence: CASSGRQGLNQPQHF. The CDR3 coding sequence is TGTGCCAGCAGTGGACGACAGGGCCTCAATCAGCCCCAGCATTTT.

Details on this clone: This same CDR3 is encoded by further DNA sequences in the sample. The V and J genes are TRBV28 and TRBJ2-6, with a weak D call TRBD2 (7 bases). Germline V gene sequence: CDR1 MDHEN, CDR2 SYDVKM. Deletions cut 3 bases from V and 3 bases from J, with 12 bases between. The length of the CDR3 is 16 residues. CDR3 sequence: CASSLGGAGGANVLTF. The CDR3 nucleotides are TGTGCCAGCAGTTTGGGGGGGGCCGGTGGGGCCAACGTCCTGACTTTC.

This clone was seen more than once but under ten times. The chain recombines TRBV7-6 with TRBJ1-5, with D perhaps TRBD1 (5 bases). Germline V gene sequence: CDR1 SGHVS, CDR2 FNYEAQ. The CDR3 length is 13 residues. The ends were cut back, 3 bases at V and 6 bases at J, with 9 bases in the middle. The CDR3 bases are TGTGCCAGCAGCTTGACAGACAGTCAGCCCCAGCATTTT. Protein product: CASSLTDSQPQHF. Supplemented by reference TRBV7-6 and TRBJ1-5, the full variable domain reads GAGVSQSPRYKVTKRGQDVALRCDPISGHVSLYWYRQALGQGPEFLTYFNYEAQQDKSGLPNDRFSAERPEGSISTLTIQRTEQRDSAMYRCASSLTDSQPQHFGDGTRLSIL.